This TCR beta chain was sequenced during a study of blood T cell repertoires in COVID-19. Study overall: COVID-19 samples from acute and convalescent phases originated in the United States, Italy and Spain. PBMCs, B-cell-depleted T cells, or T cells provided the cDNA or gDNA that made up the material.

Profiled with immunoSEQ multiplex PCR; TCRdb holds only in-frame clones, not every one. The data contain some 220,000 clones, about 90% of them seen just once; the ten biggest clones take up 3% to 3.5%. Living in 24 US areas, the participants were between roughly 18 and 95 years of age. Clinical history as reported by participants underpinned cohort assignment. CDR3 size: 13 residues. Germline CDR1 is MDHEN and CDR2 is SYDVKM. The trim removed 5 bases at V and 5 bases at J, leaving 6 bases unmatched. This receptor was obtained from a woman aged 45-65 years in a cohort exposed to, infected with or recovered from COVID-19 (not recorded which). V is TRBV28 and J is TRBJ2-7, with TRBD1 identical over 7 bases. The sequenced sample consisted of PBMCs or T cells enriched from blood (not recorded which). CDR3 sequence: CASSLQGNDEQYF. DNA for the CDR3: TGTGCCAGCAGTCTACAGGGGAATGACGAGCAGTACTTC.